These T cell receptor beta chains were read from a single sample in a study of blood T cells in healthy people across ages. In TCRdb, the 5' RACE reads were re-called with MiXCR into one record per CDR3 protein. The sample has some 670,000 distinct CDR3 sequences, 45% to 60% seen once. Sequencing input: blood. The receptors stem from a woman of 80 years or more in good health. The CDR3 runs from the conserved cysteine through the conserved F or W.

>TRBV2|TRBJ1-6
CASNSGSNGSPLHF
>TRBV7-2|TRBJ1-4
CASSLSLRNEKLFF
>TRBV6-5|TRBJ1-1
CASSYGTGWNTEAFF
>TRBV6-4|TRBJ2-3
CASSDSDTDTQYF
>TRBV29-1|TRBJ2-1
CGAQDGGSSYNEQFF
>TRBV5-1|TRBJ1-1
CASSLAGGEAFF
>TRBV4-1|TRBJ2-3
CASSQEPNPSTDTQYF
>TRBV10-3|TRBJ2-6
CAISGGRQSGANVLTF
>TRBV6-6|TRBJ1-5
CASSYSIQFGNQPQHF
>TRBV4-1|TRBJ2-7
CASSWGGGSYEQYF
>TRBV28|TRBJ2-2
CATQTRRTNTGELFF
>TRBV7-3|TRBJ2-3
CASSLSLGTDTQYF
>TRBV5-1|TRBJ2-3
CASSKGSPDTQYF
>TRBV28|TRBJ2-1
CASSFRSGGFYNEQFF
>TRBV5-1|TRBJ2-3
CASSSGTYTDTQYF
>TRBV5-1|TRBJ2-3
CASSFLSGGTTDTQYF
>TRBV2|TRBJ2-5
CASSGTGGYDQYF
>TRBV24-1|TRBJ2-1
CATSDLGLAGGNEQFF
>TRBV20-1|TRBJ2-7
CSARGPSPTEQYF
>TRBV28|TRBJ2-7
CASSLEDYEQYF
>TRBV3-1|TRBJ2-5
CASSPPRILGETQYF
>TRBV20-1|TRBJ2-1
CSARALVGYEQFF
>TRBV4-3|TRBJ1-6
CASSREGQGHNSPLHF
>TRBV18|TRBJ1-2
CASSPTTTNYGYTF
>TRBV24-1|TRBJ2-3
CATSDYQGSTDTQYF
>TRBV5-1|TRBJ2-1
CASSLVSTEQFF
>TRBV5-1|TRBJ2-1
CASSLGLWSYNEQFF
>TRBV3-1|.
CASSPSRGAPYEQYF
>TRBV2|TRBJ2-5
CASSPLETQYF
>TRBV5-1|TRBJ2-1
CASSLVRGSNNEQFF
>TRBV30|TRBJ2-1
CAWSRQVGIVYEQFF
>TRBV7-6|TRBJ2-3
CASSRSGGRSTDTQYF
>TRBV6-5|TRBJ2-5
CASSPSGGKAQYF
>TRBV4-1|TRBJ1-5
CASSGVRGPQHF
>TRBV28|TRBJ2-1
CASSLSQGANNEQFF
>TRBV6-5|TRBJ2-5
CASSSRSGGGYNEQYF
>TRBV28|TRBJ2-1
CASTVPGNEQFF
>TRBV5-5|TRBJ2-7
CASSPELSAYEQYF